Given below is one TCR beta chain in context. Its antigen is not known. This entry is derived from a study of OX40 agonist ivuxolimab in advanced cancers. Produced via immunoSEQ multiplex PCR; TCRdb's table is partial and in-frame only. This sample yields some 40,000 clones, of which more than 70% are seen a single time; about 8.8% belongs to the top ten. Study-wide results and limits: In the expanded peripheral T cells, antigen specificity was never determined.

CDR1 is SGHAT, CDR2 FQNNGV, per germline. Trimming left V 7 bases short and J 0 bases short, with 10 bases between. The CDR3 totals 14 residues. The chain links TRBV11-2 to TRBJ2-4; D is possibly TRBD1 (5 bases). The TCR sequence derives from an adult with an advanced solid tumor such as melanoma, head and neck, liver or kidney cancer. The input for sequencing was CD4+ or CD8+ T cells sorted from blood, taken in a trial of the OX40 agonist ivuxolimab. The CDR3 region has the DNA TGTGCCAGCACCCGAACAGGAGCCAAAAACATTCAGTACTTC. Protein sequence: CASTRTGAKNIQYF.